This T cell receptor beta chain was retrieved from a study of shared clonotypes between healthy human individuals. Germline V gene lookup returns CDR1 GTSNPN and CDR2 SVGIG (reference sequence). Trimming left V 0 bases short and J 3 bases short, with 6 bases between. The CDR3 has 12 amino acids. Assay: immunoSEQ multiplex PCR; the TCRdb copy retains only in-frame clones and omits some. The sample yields roughly 500,000 clones, more than 75% seen once. In regard to this clone: The sample has other DNA sequences that encode this CDR3 too.

The TCR originated in a woman in her thirties or forties in good health. Some clones in this sample may be carry-over from other donors' samples. Sequenced material: PBMCs. V usage is TRBV30 and J usage is TRBJ2-7; perhaps TRBD2 as D (5 bases). CDR3 residues: CAWSVGGYEQYF. The CDR3 DNA is TGTGCCTGGAGTGTTGGAGGCTACGAGCAGTACTTC.